Below, 27 T cell receptor beta chains from the same sample are listed, as sequenced in a study of T cell responses to AZD1222 COVID-19 vaccine. Sequencing used immunoSEQ multiplex PCR; TCRdb keeps in-frame clones, though not all of them. The sample records 90,000 to 100,000 clones, 88% being singletons. The starting material was peripheral blood, obtained 28 days after the second AZD1222 dose. These receptors came from an adult who received the AZD1222 COVID-19 vaccine.

This chain uses TRBV30 with TRBJ2-6; D is uncertain. Trimming removed 0 bases from V and 1 base from J, with 7 bases in between. Germline V gene lookup returns CDR1 GTSNPN and CDR2 SVGIG (reference sequence). The CDR3 length is 15 residues. CDR3 sequence reads: CAWSVVPSGANVLTF. The CDR3 DNA reads TGTGCCTGGAGTGTCGTCCCATCTGGGGCCAACGTCCTGACTTTC.

This chain links TRBV18 with TRBJ1-5; 10 nucleotides match TRBD1. Trimming cost V 3 bases and J 1 base; bases outside gene matches: 6. This CDR3 region has 17 residues. The germline V gene has CDR1 KGHSH and CDR2 LQKENI. CDR3 DNA sequence: TGTGCCAGCTCACCGGACCGGACAGGGGGAAGCAATCAGCCCCAGCATTTT. Its translation: CASSPDRTGGSNQPQHF.

V and J are TRBV27 and TRBJ2-3; the D call may be TRBD1 or TRBD2 (5 bases each). Germline V CDR1 and CDR2: MNHEY, SMNVEV (reference sequence). This CDR3 comprises 16 residues. Trimming took 6 bases from V and 4 from J, leaving 20 bases between them. Written as DNA, the CDR3 is TGTGCCAGCAGCGACCCCGCGAGGGGCGGTGCAGATACGCAGTATTTT. Protein sequence: CASSDPARGGADTQYF.

The V call is TRBV9, the J call TRBJ1-4; possibly TRBD1 for D (6 bases). Looked up from germline, CDR1 is SGDLS and CDR2 is YYNGEE. CDR3 size: 18 residues. The V end was cut by 2 bases, the J end by 0 bases, with 17 bases between. The CDR3 spells CASSVGTGPTATNEKLFF. CDR3 in DNA: TGTGCCAGCAGCGTGGGAACAGGGCCCACCGCAACTAATGAAAAACTGTTTTTT.

This clone was recorded a few times. The chain uses TRBV9 and TRBJ2-2; TRBD1 might be the D (5 bases). V was shortened by 2 bases and J by 2 bases, with 10 bases between the two germline ends. CDR1 and CDR2 (germline): SGDLS, YYNGEE. This CDR3 has 15 residues. DNA for the CDR3: TGTGCCAGCAGCGTTTCAGGGTTCAACACCGGGGAGCTGTTTTTT. Its protein is CASSVSGFNTGELFF.

The V call is TRBV10-3, the J call TRBJ1-1; D may be TRBD1 (6 bases). V lost 4 bases to trimming and J lost 1 base, with 13 bases between them. CDR1 is ENHRY and CDR2 is SYGVKD in the germline V gene. This CDR3 has 15 residues. Written as DNA, the CDR3 is TGTGCCATCAGTGGCTCGGACAGATCGAACACTGAAGCTTTCTTT. Translated, it gives CAISGSDRSNTEAFF.

The rearrangement joins TRBV11-3 to TRBJ2-3, with 8 bases lining up with TRBD2. CDR1 is SGHNT and CDR2 is YENEEA in the germline V gene. The trim removed 8 bases at V and 3 bases at J, leaving 7 bases unmatched. The CDR3 is 14 residues long. The CDR3 region has the DNA TGTGCCAGCTGCCCGGGGGGGGCAACAGATACGCAGTATTTT. Its translation: CASCPGGATDTQYF.

This sequence joins TRBV5-1 and TRBJ2-7, with D possibly matching TRBD2 (6 bases). The CDR3 covers 15 residues. Per germline, CDR1 SGHRS and CDR2 YFSETQ. Trimming removed 0 bases at V and 2 bases at J, with 12 bases between. The CDR3 nucleotides read TGCGCCAGCAGCTTGGAGGCTAGCGCGCCCTACGAGCAGTACTTC. Amino acid sequence: CASSLEASAPYEQYF.

The rearrangement joins TRBV2 to TRBJ2-1; D not certain. The V end lost 6 bases, the J end lost 5 bases, and 11 bases lay between the germline ends. This CDR3 is 13 amino acids long. Germline V gives CDR1 SNHLY, CDR2 FYNNEI. The CDR3 protein is CASRVLGDNEQFF. The CDR3 region has the DNA TGTGCCAGCAGGGTCCTTGGGGACAATGAGCAGTTCTTC. The whole variable domain, remainder taken from reference TRBV2 and TRBJ2-1, is EPEVTQTPSHQVTQMGQEVILRCVPISNHLYFYWYRQILGQKVEFLVSFYNNEISEKSEIFDDQFSVERPDGSNFTLKIRSTKLEDSAMYFCASRVLGDNEQFFGPGTRLTVL.

V is TRBV5-4 and J is TRBJ1-1; 7 bases fit TRBD1. Trimming cost V 4 bases and J 6 bases; bases outside gene matches: 12. CDR1 is SGHNT and CDR2 is YYREEE in the germline V gene (reference sequence). The CDR3 contains 15 residues. CDR3 sequence (DNA): TGTGCCAGCAGCCACCGGACAGGACCAGGGGCTGAAGCTTTCTTT. This codes for CASSHRTGPGAEAFF.

This chain uses TRBV6-5 with TRBJ1-4; D perhaps matches TRBD1 (5 bases). V lost 8 bases to trimming and J lost 5 bases, with 18 bases between them. CDR1 is MNHEY, CDR2 SVGAGI, per germline. This CDR3 has 15 residues. The CDR3 nucleotides read TGTGCCAGCTCTACTTCTACAGGCAGCAATGAAAAACTGTTTTTT. The encoded protein is CASSTSTGSNEKLFF.

This rearrangement joins TRBV5-1 to TRBJ1-2, with 9 bases fitting TRBD1. The trim removed 4 bases at V and 2 bases at J, leaving 0 bases unmatched. The CDR3 is 13 amino acids. Germline CDR1 SGHRS, CDR2 YFSETQ. Written as DNA, the CDR3 is TGCGCCAGCAGCACAGGGGGCAACTATGGCTACACCTTC. Encoded protein: CASSTGGNYGYTF.

The chain recombines TRBV5-1 with TRBJ1-1; 7 nucleotides agree with TRBD1. This CDR3 region has 14 residues. After removal of 2 bases from V and 2 bases from J, the junction contained 3 bases not matched to a gene. CDR1 is SGHRS, CDR2 YFSETQ, per germline. The CDR3 DNA reads TGCGCCAGCAGCTTAGACAGGGCAAACACTGAAGCTTTCTTT. Translating gives CASSLDRANTEAFF.

The chain couples TRBV6-1 to TRBJ2-7; possibly TRBD2 for D (5 bases). The germline CDR1 and CDR2 sequences are MNHNS and SASEGT. The CDR3 is made up of 15 amino acids. Trimming pared 0 bases from V and 4 bases from J, leaving 13 bases between. The DNA of the CDR3 is TGTGCCAGCAGTGAAGCTCCAGCCGGCGGGTACGAGCAGTACTTC. It yields the protein CASSEAPAGGYEQYF.

This chain links TRBV5-1 with TRBJ2-3; 10 bases are a match to TRBD2. This CDR3 spans 17 amino acids. Unmatched junction bases numbered 10, after V lost 1 base and J lost 5 bases. CDR1 SGHRS and CDR2 YFSETQ come from the germline V gene. The CDR3 bases are TGCGCCAGCAGCTTGCGAGCGGGAGGGCCCGGAGTAGATACGCAGTATTTT. This encodes CASSLRAGGPGVDTQYF. The full variable domain, its missing parts supplied by reference TRBV5-1 and TRBJ2-3, is KAGVTQTPRYLIKTRGQQVTLSCSPISGHRSVSWYQQTPGQGLQFLFEYFSETQRNKGNFPGRFSGRQFSNSRSEMNVSTLELGDSALYLCASSLRAGGPGVDTQYFGPGTRLTVL.

This clone was counted a few times. The chain links TRBV7-3 to TRBJ2-5; maybe TRBD1 (5 bases). CDR3 length equals 16 residues. V lost 4 bases and J lost 4, with 19 bases in between. CDR1 is SGHTA and CDR2 is FQGTGA in the germline V gene. The DNA for the CDR3 is TGTGCCAGCAGCTCCTCCTTTCACGTAAGGGGAGAGACCCAGTACTTC. Its protein is CASSSSFHVRGETQYF.

The chain combines TRBV27 with TRBJ2-5; 15 nucleotides line up with TRBD2. With V trimmed by 4 bases and J by 2 bases, 5 bases remained unmatched. The CDR3 sequence is 17 residues long. In germline, CDR1 is MNHEY, CDR2 SMNVEV (reference sequence). CDR3 residues: CASSYTGLAGGQETQYF. In DNA form, the CDR3 reads TGTGCCAGCAGTTACACTGGACTAGCGGGAGGGCAAGAGACCCAGTACTTC.

The CDR3 DNA reads as TGCGCCAGCAGCCCGGAGGAGGACCCACGAAACACCATATATTTT. This sequence encodes CASSPEEDPRNTIYF. The chain employs TRBV4-1 and TRBJ1-3; D is unclear. Trimming took off 4 bases at V and 5 bases at J, with 15 bases between the two ends. The CDR3 runs to 15 residues. Germline CDR1 reads MGHRA; CDR2 reads YSYEKL.

Sample share makes this clone medium-sized (0.01 to 0.1%). The gene calls are TRBV27 and TRBJ1-1; the match to TRBD1 covers 7 bases. This CDR3 is 14 amino acids long. The trim removed 6 bases at V and 4 bases at J, leaving 8 bases unmatched. From germline, CDR1 is MNHEY and CDR2 SMNVEV (reference sequence). The CDR3 bases are TGTGCCAGCAGCCTCGGGACAGCGGGCACTGAAGCTTTCTTT. Protein product: CASSLGTAGTEAFF.

The V and J genes are TRBV2 and TRBJ1-1; the D is unclear. V lost 4 bases and J lost 2, with 11 bases in between. Germline assignment: CDR1 SNHLY and CDR2 FYNNEI. The CDR3 totals 14 residues. CDR3 DNA: TGTGCCAGCAGTGGGCGGGTGGATAACACTGAAGCTTTCTTT. Protein product: CASSGRVDNTEAFF.

V and J are TRBV30 and TRBJ1-5; 7 bases are a match to TRBD1. Germline V gives CDR1 GTSNPN, CDR2 SVGIG (reference sequence). J lost 5 bases, V lost 5 bases, and 6 bases had no gene match. The CDR3 totals 13 residues. CDR3 nucleotide sequence: TGTGCCTGGGACAGGGAAGACGATCAGCCCCAGCATTTT. The encoded protein is CAWDREDDQPQHF.

This chain joins TRBV19 and TRBJ2-5, with D possibly being TRBD1 (6 bases). Germline V lookup: CDR1 LNHDA, CDR2 SQIVND (reference sequence). The V gene lost 4 bases and the J gene lost 5 bases, with 14 bases spanning the gap. The CDR3 has 14 amino acids. The CDR3 sequence is CASSRSGVQETQYF. The CDR3 DNA is TGTGCCAGTAGTAGGTCAGGGGTCCAGGAGACCCAGTACTTC.

V is TRBV2 and J is TRBJ2-1; TRBD2 agrees at 7 bases. This CDR3 contains 15 residues. The germline CDR1 and CDR2 sequences are SNHLY and FYNNEI. The ends lost 6 bases at V and 7 bases at J; junction bases unmatched: 12. The CDR3 DNA follows: TGTGCCAGCAGGAAGGGGTCTAGCGGAGCTAATGAGCAGTTCTTC. This sequence encodes CASRKGSSGANEQFF.

J is TRBJ2-7 and V is TRBV5-1; no definite D call. V gave up 0 bases and J gave up 3 bases, with 1 base separating them. The CDR3 is 11 residues long. Germline V lookup: CDR1 SGHRS, CDR2 YFSETQ. This chain's CDR3 is CASSLDYEQYF. Written as DNA, the CDR3 is TGCGCCAGCAGCTTGGACTACGAGCAGTACTTC.

This sequence joins TRBV3-1 (or the pseudogene TRBV3-2) and TRBJ1-5; D not resolved. Trimming took 3 bases from V and 6 from J, leaving 9 bases between them. The CDR3 runs 13 residues. Germline lookup yields CDR1 LGHDT and CDR2 YNNKEL (reference sequence). CDR3 residues: CASSQDVFQPQHF. CDR3 nucleotide sequence: TGTGCCAGCAGCCAGGACGTCTTTCAGCCCCAGCATTTT.

The rearrangement joins TRBV5-1 to TRBJ2-1; D gene uncertain. Germline loops: CDR1 SGHRS, CDR2 YFSETQ. Trimming took 0 bases from V and 9 from J, leaving 19 bases between them. The CDR3 contains 16 residues. CDR3 sequence: CASSLVSVGSGGEQFF. CDR3 DNA sequence: TGCGCCAGCAGCTTGGTCTCGGTGGGATCAGGTGGTGAGCAGTTCTTC.

This rearrangement joins TRBV3-1 (or the pseudogene TRBV3-2) to TRBJ2-2; no reliable D call. The CDR3 sequence is 16 residues long. CDR1 is LGHDT, CDR2 YNNKEL, per germline (reference sequence). Trimming cost V 6 bases and J 5 bases, with 19 bases left between them. The CDR3, as DNA: TGTGCCAGCAGTCAAATATCTGGGTGGTCGACCGGGGAGCTGTTTTTT. Amino acid sequence: CASSQISGWSTGELFF.